This T cell receptor (beta chain) is from a study of T-cell reconstitution after alpha-beta-depleted transplantation in children. For TCRbeta, the library was prepared with unique molecular identifiers. TCRdb used MiXCR to reprocess the PCR reads, holding one entry per CDR3 protein. Among 300,000 to 400,000 distinct CDR3 sequences listed, 15% to 20% were seen once. Germline CDR1 and CDR2: MNHEY and SVGEGT. V lost 7 bases, J lost 2 bases, and 13 bases lay in between. This CDR3 has 14 amino acids. The sample consisted of PBMCs, mostly from graft donor cells, taken 360 days after TCRalphabeta/CD19-depleted stem cell transplant. The clonotype comes from a male patient between 2 and 15 years old who had a stem cell transplant for acute lymphoblastic leukemia, so the T cells may come from the graft donor. The V and J genes are TRBV6-2 or TRBV6-3 and TRBJ2-3; D might be TRBD2 (5 bases). The CDR3 loop reads CASNPRRFTDTQYF. The CDR3 DNA reads as TGTGCCAGCAACCCCCGGAGGTTCACAGATACGCAGTATTTT.